This TCR beta chain was identified during a study of shared clonotypes between healthy human individuals. Measured with immunoSEQ multiplex PCR; TCRdb has only the in-frame clones, and not every one. The sample includes over a million clones, 65% to 75% of them seen just once. V lost 6 bases, J lost 5 bases, and 13 bases lay in between. This CDR3 has 12 residues. CDR1 is SQVTM, CDR2 ANQGSEA, per germline. Sequenced: memory CD4+ T cells sorted from blood. Subset reported: CD45RA-negative fraction. The V call is TRBV29-1, the J call TRBJ1-1, with a possible D match to TRBD1 (5 bases). This receptor was obtained from a man aged 18 to 30 in good health. CDR3 sequence (DNA): TGCAGCGTGACCTCGGGACGAACTGAAGCTTTCTTT. Its translation is CSVTSGRTEAFF.